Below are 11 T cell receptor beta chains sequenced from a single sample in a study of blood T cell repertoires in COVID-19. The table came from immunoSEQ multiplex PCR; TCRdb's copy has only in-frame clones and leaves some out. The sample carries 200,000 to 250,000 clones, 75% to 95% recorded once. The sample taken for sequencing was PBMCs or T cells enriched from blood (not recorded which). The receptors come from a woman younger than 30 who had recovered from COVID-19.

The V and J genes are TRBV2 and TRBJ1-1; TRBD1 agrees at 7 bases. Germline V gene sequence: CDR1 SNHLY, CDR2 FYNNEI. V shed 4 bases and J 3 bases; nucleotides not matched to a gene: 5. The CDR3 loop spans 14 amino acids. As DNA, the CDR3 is TGTGCCAGCAGTGTAGAGGGGGCGGACACTGAAGCTTTCTTT. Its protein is CASSVEGADTEAFF.

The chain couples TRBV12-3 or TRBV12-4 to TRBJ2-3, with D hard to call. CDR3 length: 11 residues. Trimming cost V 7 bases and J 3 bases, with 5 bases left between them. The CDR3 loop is CASTNTDTQYF. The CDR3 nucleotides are TGTGCCAGCACCAATACAGATACGCAGTATTTT.

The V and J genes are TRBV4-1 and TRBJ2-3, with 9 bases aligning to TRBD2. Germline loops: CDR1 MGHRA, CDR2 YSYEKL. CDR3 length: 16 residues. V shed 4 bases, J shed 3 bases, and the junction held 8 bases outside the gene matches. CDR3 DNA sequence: TGCGCCAGCAGCCCTCCGGGACTAGCACGAACAGATACGCAGTATTTT. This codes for CASSPPGLARTDTQYF.

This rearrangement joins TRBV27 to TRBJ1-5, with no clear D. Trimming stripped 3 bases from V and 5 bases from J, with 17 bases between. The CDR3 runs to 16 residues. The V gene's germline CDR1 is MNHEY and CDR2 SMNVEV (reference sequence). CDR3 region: CASSLVRSLKDQPQHF. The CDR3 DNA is TGTGCCAGCAGTTTGGTCAGGTCCTTGAAAGATCAGCCCCAGCATTTT.

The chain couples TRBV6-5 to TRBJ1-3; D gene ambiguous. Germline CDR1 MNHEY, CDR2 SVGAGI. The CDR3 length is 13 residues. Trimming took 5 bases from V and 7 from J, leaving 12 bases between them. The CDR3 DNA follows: TGTGCCAGCAGTCCCCCTCGGAGGAACACCATATATTTT. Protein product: CASSPPRRNTIYF.

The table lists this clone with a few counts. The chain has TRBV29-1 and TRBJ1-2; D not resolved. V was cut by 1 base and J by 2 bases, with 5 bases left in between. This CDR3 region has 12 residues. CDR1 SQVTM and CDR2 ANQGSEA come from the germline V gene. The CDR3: CSVEVRNYGYTF. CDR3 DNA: TGCAGCGTTGAAGTCAGAAACTATGGCTACACCTTC.

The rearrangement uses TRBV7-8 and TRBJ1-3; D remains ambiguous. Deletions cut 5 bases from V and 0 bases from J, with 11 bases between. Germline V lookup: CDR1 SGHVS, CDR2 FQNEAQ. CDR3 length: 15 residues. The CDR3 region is CASSPAESSGNTIYF. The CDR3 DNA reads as TGTGCCAGCAGCCCCGCGGAAAGCTCTGGAAACACCATATATTTT.

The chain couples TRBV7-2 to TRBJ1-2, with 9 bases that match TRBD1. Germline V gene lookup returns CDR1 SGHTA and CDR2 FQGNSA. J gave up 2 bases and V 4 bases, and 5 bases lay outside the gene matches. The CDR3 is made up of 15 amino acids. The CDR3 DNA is TGTGCCAGCAGCTCCGCCGGGACAGGGAACTATGGCTACACCTTC. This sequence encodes CASSSAGTGNYGYTF.

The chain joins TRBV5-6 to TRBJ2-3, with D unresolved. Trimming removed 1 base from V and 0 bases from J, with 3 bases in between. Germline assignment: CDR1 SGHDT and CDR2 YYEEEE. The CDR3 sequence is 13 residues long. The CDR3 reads CASSLPSTDTQYF. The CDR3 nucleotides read TGTGCCAGCAGCTTGCCTAGCACAGATACGCAGTATTTT. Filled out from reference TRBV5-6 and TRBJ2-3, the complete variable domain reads DAGVTQSPTHLIKTRGQQVTLRCSPKSGHDTVSWYQQALGQGPQFIFQYYEEEERQRGNFPDRFSGHQFPNYSSELNVNALLLGDSALYLCASSLPSTDTQYFGPGTRLTVL.

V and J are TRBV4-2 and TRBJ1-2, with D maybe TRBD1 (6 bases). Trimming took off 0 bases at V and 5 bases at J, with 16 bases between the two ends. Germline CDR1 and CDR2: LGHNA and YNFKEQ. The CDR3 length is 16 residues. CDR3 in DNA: TGTGCCAGCAGCCAAGATCTTAGCAGGGGATGGTATGGCTACACCTTC. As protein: CASSQDLSRGWYGYTF.

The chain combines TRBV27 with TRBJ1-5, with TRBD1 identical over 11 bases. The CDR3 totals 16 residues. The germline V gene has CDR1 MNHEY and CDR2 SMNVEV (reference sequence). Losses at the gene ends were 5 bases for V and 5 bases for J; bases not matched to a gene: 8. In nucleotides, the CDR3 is TGTGCCAGCAGTCCGCGACCGGGACAGGGGGATCAGCCCCAGCATTTT. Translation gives CASSPRPGQGDQPQHF.